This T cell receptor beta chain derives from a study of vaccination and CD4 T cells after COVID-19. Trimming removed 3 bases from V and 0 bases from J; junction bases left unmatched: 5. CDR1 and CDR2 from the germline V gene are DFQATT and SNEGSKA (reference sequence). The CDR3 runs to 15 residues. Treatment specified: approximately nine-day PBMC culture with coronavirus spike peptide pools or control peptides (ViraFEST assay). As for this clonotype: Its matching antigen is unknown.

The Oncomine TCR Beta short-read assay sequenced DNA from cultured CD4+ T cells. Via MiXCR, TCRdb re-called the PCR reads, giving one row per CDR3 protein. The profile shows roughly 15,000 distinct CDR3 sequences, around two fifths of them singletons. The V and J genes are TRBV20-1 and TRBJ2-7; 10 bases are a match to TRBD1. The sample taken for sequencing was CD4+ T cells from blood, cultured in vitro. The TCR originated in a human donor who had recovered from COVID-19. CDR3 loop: CSARSGTGDSYEQYF. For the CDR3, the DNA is TGCAGTGCTAGGTCCGGGACAGGGGACTCCTACGAGCAGTACTTC.